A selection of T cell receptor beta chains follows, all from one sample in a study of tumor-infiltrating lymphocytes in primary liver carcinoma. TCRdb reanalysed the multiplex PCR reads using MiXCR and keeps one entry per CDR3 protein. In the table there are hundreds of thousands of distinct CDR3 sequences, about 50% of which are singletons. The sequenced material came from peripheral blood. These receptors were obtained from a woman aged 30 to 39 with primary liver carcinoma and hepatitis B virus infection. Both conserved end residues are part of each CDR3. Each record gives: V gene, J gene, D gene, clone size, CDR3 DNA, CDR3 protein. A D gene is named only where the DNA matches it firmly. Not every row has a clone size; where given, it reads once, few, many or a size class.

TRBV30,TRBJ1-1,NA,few,TGTGCCTGGAGGAAGTACACTGAAGCTTTCTTT,CAWRKYTEAFF
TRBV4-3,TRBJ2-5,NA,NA,TGCGCCAGCAGTCAAGTTCAGGGGACCCAAGAGAACCAGTACTTC,CASSQVQGTQENQYF
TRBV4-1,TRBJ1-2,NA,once,TGCGCCAGCAGCCAAGGACAGGTATATGGTTACACCTTC,CASSQGQVYGYTF
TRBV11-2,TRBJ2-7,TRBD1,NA,TGTGCCAGCAGCTGGACGGGACAGCCATACGAGCAGTACTTC,CASSWTGQPYEQYF
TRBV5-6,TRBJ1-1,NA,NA,TGTGCCAGCAGCTTGAATGGGGGGAACACTGAAGCTTTCTTT,CASSLNGGNTEAFF
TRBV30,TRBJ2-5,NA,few,TGTGCCTGGAGTCGTAACCAAGAGACCCAGTACTTC,CAWSRNQETQYF
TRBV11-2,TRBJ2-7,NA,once,TGTGCCAGCACTCCTTTCCCGGGACCCAACCACGCCGAGCAGTACTTC,CASTPFPGPNHAEQYF
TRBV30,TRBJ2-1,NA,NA,TGTGCCTGGAGCCGGGACGGGGGATACAATGAGCAGTTCTTC,CAWSRDGGYNEQFF
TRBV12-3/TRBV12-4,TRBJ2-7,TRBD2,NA,TGTGCCAGCAGGACTAGCGGGAGAGGGGACGAGCCGTACTTC,CASRTSGRGDEPYF
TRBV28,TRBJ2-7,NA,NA,TGTGCCAGCAGCTCGGAAGGCGACTGGGCCGAGCAGTACTTC,CASSSEGDWAEQYF
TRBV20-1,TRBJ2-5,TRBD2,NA,TGCAGTGCAAGGGCCGGAGCGGGAGGACGAAAGACCCAGTACTTC,CSARAGAGGRKTQYF
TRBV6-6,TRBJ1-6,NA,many,TGTGCCAGCAGTTACGCCGGGGGACCCCTCCACTTT,CASSYAGGPLHF
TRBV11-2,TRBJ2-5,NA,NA,TGTGCCAGTGGCTTAGGTTGGGAGACCCAGTACTTC,CASGLGWETQYF
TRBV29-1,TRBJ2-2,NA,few,TGCAGCGTTGGGAGTTCTGGCACCGGGGAGCTGCTTTTT,CSVGSSGTGELLF
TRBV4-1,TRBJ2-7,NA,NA,TGCGCCAGCTCCTGGGCCCCAAACTCCACCTACGAGCAGTACTTC,CASSWAPNSTYEQYF
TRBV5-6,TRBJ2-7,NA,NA,TGTGCCGGCAGCGGCGGGGTTCCCTACGAGCAGTACTTC,CAGSGGVPYEQYF
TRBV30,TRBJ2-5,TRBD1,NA,TGTGTCTGGAGTGGCAGGGGGTCGGTAGAGACCCAGTACTTC,CVWSGRGSVETQYF
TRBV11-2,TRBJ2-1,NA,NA,TGTGCCAACAGCTTAGTGGGAGCAAGGACTTATGAGCAGTTCTTC,CANSLVGARTYEQFF
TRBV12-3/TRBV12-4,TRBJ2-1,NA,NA,TGTGCCAGCAGTTTAATCGGGAGACACCATGAGCAGTTCTTT,CASSLIGRHHEQFF
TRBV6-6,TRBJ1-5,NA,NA,TGTGCCAGCAGTTACTTGCAGGGTAGCAATCAGCCCCAGCATTTT,CASSYLQGSNQPQHF
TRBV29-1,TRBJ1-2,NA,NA,TGCAGCGTTGTCCATTGGGGTGGAGGCTACGCCTTC,CSVVHWGGGYAF
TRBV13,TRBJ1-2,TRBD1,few,TGTGCCAGCAGCGTCGGACAGGGGCCCGTTGGCTACACCTTC,CASSVGQGPVGYTF
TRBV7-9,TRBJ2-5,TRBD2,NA,TGTGCCAGCAGCTTAGGAGGGACTAGAAGGGAGACCCAGTACTTC,CASSLGGTRRETQYF
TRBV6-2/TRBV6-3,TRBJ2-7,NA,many,TGTGCCAGCAGCTTCGGGAGAGGGGGCCACGAGCAGTACTTC,CASSFGRGGHEQYF
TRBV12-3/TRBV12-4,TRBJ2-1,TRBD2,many,TGTGCCAGCAGTTTCGCCGGGACTAGCGGGGAGCAGTTCTTC,CASSFAGTSGEQFF
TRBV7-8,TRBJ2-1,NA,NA,TGTGCCAGCAGCTTGTGGGGCGGGACAGACAATGAGCAGTTCTTC,CASSLWGGTDNEQFF
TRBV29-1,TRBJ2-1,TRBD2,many,TGCAGCGCGGGACTAGCGGGATACAATGAGCAGTTCTTC,CSAGLAGYNEQFF
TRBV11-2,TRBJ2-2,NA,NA,TGTGTCAGCAGGCCTCCAGCGGCGAACACCGGGGAGCTGTTTTTT,CVSRPPAANTGELFF
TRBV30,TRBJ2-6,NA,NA,TGTGCCTGGAGCAATTCTGGGGCCAACCTCCTGACTTTC,CAWSNSGANLLTF
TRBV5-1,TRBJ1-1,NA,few,TGCGCCAGCAGCTTGCCATCTAACAGCGCAGCCTTGAACACTGAAGCTTTCTTT,CASSLPSNSAALNTEAFF
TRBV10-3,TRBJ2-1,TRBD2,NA,TGTGCCATCAGTGAGTCGGCTAGCGGGAAGAATGAGCAGTTCTTC,CAISESASGKNEQFF
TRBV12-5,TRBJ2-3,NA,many,TGTGCTAGTGGTTCGCTAACGGCAGATACGCAGTATTTT,CASGSLTADTQYF
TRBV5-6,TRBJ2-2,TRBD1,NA,TGTGCCAGCAGTTCCCCGGGACAGGGGATCGGGGAGCTGCTTTTT,CASSSPGQGIGELLF
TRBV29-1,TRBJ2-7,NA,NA,TGCAGCGTTTCAGAACGGGGTATGAACGGGCAGTACTTC,CSVSERGMNGQYF
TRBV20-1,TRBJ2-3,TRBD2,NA,TGCAGTACTAGCGGGGGACGGGATACGCAGTATTTT,CSTSGGRDTQYF
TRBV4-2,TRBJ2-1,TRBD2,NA,TGTGCCAGCAGCCAAGATTTTTCGGGGACTAGGGAGCAGTTCTTC,CASSQDFSGTREQFF
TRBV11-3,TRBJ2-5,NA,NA,TGTGCCAGCAGCTGGAAACTCCAAGAGACCGAGTACTTC,CASSWKLQETEYF
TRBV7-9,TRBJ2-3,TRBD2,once,TGTGCCAGCAGCTTAGCCAAAGGACTAGCGGGGGACACAGATACGCAGTATTTT,CASSLAKGLAGDTDTQYF
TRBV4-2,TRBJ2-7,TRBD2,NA,TGTGCCAGCAGCCAAGATGGGACTAGCGGAATCTCCTACGTGCAGTACTTC,CASSQDGTSGISYVQYF
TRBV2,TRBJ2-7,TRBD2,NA,TGTGCCAGCAGTGAATCGGCTAGCGGGAGTTACGAGCAGTACTTC,CASSESASGSYEQYF
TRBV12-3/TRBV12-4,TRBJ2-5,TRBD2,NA,TGTGTCAGCAGTTTACGGTTAGCGGGAGAGACCCAGTACTTC,CVSSLRLAGETQYF
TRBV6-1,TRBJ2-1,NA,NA,TGTGTCAGCAGTGAAAGGGGCCCACAGTGGGGGGTCTACAATGAGCAGTTCTTC,CVSSERGPQWGVYNEQFF
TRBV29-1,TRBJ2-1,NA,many,TGCAGCGTCCCGATGGCTGAGGGACCCAATGAGCAGTTCTTC,CSVPMAEGPNEQFF
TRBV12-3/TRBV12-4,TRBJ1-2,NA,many,TGTGCCAGCAGTTATAGAGGGCGCTATGGCTACACCTTC,CASSYRGRYGYTF
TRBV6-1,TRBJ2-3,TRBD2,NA,TGTGTCAGCACTGAAATAGCGGGAGGGAGGACAGATACGCAGTATTTT,CVSTEIAGGRTDTQYF
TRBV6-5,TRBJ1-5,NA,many,TGTGCCAGCAGCGCTTTAGGTAACAATCAGCCCCAGCATTTT,CASSALGNNQPQHF
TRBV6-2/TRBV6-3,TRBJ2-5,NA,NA,TGTGCCAGCAGTTATTTGCGGAGATCGGGACGTCAGTCTCAAGAGACCCAGTACTTC,CASSYLRRSGRQSQETQYF
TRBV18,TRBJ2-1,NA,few,TGTGCCAGCTCAGTAAACCACAATGAGCAGTTCTTC,CASSVNHNEQFF
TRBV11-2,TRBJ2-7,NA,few,TGTGCCAGCAGTCCCGGGGGCTACGTGCAGTACTTC,CASSPGGYVQYF
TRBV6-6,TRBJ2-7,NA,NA,TGTGCCAGCAGTCCGGGACAAAGCTCCTACGAGCAGTACTTC,CASSPGQSSYEQYF
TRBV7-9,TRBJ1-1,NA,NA,TGTGCCAGCAACGGGGGGAGAGAAATGAACACTGGAGCTTTCTTT,CASNGGREMNTGAFF
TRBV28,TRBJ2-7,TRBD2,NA,TGTGCCAGCAGCGAACCGGGACTATCGACTCTCTCCTACGAGCAGTACTTC,CASSEPGLSTLSYEQYF
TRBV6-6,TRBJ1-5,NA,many,TGTGCCAGCTCGGAAGTGGGGTGGGTGGGCAATCAGCCCCAGCATTTT,CASSEVGWVGNQPQHF
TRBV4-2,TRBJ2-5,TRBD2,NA,TGTGCCAGCAGCCAAGATGGTGCGGGAGGGATGGAGACCCAGTACTTC,CASSQDGAGGMETQYF
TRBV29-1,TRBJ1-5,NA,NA,TGCAGTGTTGGGGGCCAAAGCAATCAGCCCCAGCATTTT,CSVGGQSNQPQHF
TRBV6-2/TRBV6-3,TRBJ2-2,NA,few,TGTGCCAGCAGTTACTCGATGGTTGAAGAGTGCACCGGGGAGCTGTTTTTT,CASSYSMVEECTGELFF
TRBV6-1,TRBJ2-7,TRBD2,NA,TGTGCCAGCAGTGAAGAGAGTAGCGGGATCTACGAGCAGTACTTC,CASSEESSGIYEQYF
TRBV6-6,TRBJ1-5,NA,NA,TGTGCCAACAGTTACTCGGGGAGGGGAGCCTATAGCAATCAGCCCCAGCATTTT,CANSYSGRGAYSNQPQHF